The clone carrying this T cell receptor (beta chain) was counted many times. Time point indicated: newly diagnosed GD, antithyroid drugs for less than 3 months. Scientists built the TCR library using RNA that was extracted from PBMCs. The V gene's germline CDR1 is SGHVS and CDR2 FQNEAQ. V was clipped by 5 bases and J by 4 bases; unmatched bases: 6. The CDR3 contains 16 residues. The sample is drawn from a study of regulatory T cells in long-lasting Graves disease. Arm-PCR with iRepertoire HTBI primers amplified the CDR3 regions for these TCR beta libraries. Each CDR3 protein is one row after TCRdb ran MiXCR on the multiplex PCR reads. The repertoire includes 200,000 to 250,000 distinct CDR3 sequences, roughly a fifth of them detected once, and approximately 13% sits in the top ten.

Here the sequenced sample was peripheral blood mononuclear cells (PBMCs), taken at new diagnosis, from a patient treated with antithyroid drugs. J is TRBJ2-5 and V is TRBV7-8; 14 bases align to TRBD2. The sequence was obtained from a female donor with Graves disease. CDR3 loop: CASSHLTSGGGETQYF. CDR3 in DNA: TGTGCCAGCAGCCACCTGACTAGCGGGGGGGGAGAGACCCAGTACTTC.